This entry features one TCR beta chain sequence. This clone is a singleton in its sample. The antigen it binds to is not known. One base away there is no much larger clone; base qualities are not given. The data were taken from a study of blood T cell repertoires in COVID-19 (dated by TCRdb to 2020 to 2021). In the study overall: Collaborator samples came from the United States, Italy and Spain and covered acute and convalescent phases of COVID-19. The material from the prospective study consisted of cDNA or gDNA derived from T cells, B-cell-depleted T cells, or PBMCs. The dataset comprised deeply sampled blood TCRbeta repertoires from subjects exposed to, actively infected with, or recovered from COVID-19. The repertoires were made available in a free public database intended to serve as a resource for research on the immune response to SARS-CoV-2. The samples were drawn from the first 160 participants of the ongoing ImmuneRACE study and from 1,200 or so subjects provided by 6 global collaborators. The sample metadata nearly always contained a de-identified subject ID, COVID-19 status, age in years and sex. HLA class I and class II types, where available, came from metadata supplied by the sample provider rather than from assay-based typing. On the study overall, not on this receptor specifically: The amount of clinical and demographic metadata varied by source and participant and was provided uncurated.

TCRbeta CDR3 regions were amplified from genomic DNA using the immunoSEQ Assay, a bias-controlled multiplex PCR. The paper's processing steps were these. The number of nucleated cells in each sample was estimated from the amplification of reference gene primers within the assay. Sequence reads were collapsed and filtered to measure the absolute abundance of every unique TCRbeta CDR3 rearrangement. Productive Simpson clonality was computed per sample as the square root of Simpson's diversity index over productive rearrangements. The source is immuneACCESS, and TCRdb retained only in-frame sequences with V and J called. Part of the clones is not carried over; for the studies checked, unresolved V genes explain less than half of this, and the remainder is unexplained. V, J and clone size derive from that table, while D and trimming were established from the DNA sequence. This sample gives around 200,000 clones in total; 70% to 90% of them show up just once. Clones ranked in the top ten supply around 1.1% of the sample.

Whole blood was collected in K2EDTA tubes by collaborating institutions according to the institutions' own protocols. Collaborator samples were shipped for TCRbeta analysis as frozen whole blood, isolated PBMCs, or DNA extracted from either sample type. The germline ends are 18 bases apart after V is trimmed by 5 bases and J by 8 bases. CDR1 LNHDA and CDR2 SQIVND are derived from the germline V gene (reference sequence). Measured from the cysteine to the phenylalanine, the CDR3 is 15 residues long. The read is trimmed to its CDR3 DNA, 45 bases read in frame from base 1. This TCR came from a man younger than 45 with acute or convalescent COVID-19. Source material: peripheral blood. The chain was built from TRBV19 and TRBJ2-2; the D gene is possibly TRBD2, with 5 bases matching. The CDR3 protein is CASSPTGRPGGELFF. Here is the DNA: TGTGCCAGTAGTCCCACGGGCAGGCCGGGGGGGGAGCTGTTTTTT.